This T cell receptor beta chain was found in a study of glioma-infiltrating T cells after dendritic cell vaccination. The length of the CDR3 is 14 residues. Germline V CDR1 and CDR2: SGHVS, FQNEAQ. V was clipped by 6 bases and J by 3 bases; unmatched bases: 5. The table came from immunoSEQ multiplex PCR; TCRdb's copy has only in-frame clones and leaves some out. The sample includes roughly 60,000 clones, around 85% of them seen just once. Described time point: after dendritic cell vaccination, including at tumor progression/relapse. This clone was observed a single time. Sequences were derived from blood, sampled after dendritic cell vaccination. V usage is TRBV7-8 and J usage is TRBJ2-7; TRBD2 matches at 10 bases. The sequence came from a human donor with glioblastoma. Here the CDR3 DNA reads TGTGCCAGCAGTTCCGGGACTAGCGTCTACGAGCAGTACTTC. It encodes CASSSGTSVYEQYF.